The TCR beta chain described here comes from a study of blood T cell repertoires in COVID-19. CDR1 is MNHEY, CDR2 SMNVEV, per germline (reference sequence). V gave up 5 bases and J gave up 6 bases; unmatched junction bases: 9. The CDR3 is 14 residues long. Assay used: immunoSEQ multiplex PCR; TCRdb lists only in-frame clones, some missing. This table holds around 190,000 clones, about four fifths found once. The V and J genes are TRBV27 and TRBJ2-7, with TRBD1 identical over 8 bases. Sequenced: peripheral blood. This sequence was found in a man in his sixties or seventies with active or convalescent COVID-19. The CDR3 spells CASSAQTGESEQYF. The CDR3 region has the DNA TGTGCCAGCAGTGCCCAGACAGGGGAAAGCGAGCAGTACTTC.